The 25 T cell receptor beta chains below were found in one sample sequenced in a study of blood T cell repertoires in COVID-19. Assay: immunoSEQ multiplex PCR; the TCRdb copy retains only in-frame clones and omits some. This table holds 200,000 to 250,000 clones, 65% to 85% found once. Sequencing used peripheral blood. The receptors come from a human donor in a cohort sampled during active COVID-19.

The rearrangement uses TRBV12-3 or TRBV12-4 and TRBJ1-4; no clear D. This CDR3 has 12 amino acids. V lost 2 bases to trimming and J lost 14 bases, with 12 bases between them. The DNA for the CDR3 is TGTGCCAGCAGTTTAAACGGGGTAGAGCTGTTTTTT. Translating gives CASSLNGVELFF.

This clone was detected a few times. V usage is TRBV19 and J usage is TRBJ1-5; weak D call: TRBD1 (5 bases). The V gene's germline CDR1 is LNHDA and CDR2 SQIVND (reference sequence). Deletions cut 2 bases from V and 0 bases from J, with 17 bases between. The CDR3 runs 18 residues. CDR3 sequence reads: CASSISFPRGTSNQPQHF. CDR3 DNA: TGTGCCAGTAGTATAAGTTTCCCCCGGGGGACTAGCAATCAGCCCCAGCATTTT. Looking up the rest from reference TRBV19 and TRBJ1-5 gives the full variable domain: DGGITQSPKYLFRKEGQNVTLSCEQNLNHDAMYWYRQDPGQGLRLIYYSQIVNDFQKGDIAEGYSVSREKKESFPLTVTSAQKNPTAFYLCASSISFPRGTSNQPQHFGDGTRLSIL.

The genes are TRBV6-1 and TRBJ1-1, with TRBD1 matching over 7 bases. The junction had 3 bases not matched to a gene; V was cut back by 2 bases and J by 6 bases. Germline V gives CDR1 MNHNS, CDR2 SASEGT. CDR3 length: 13 amino acids. The CDR3: CASSEQGVAEAFF. CDR3 in DNA: TGTGCCAGCAGTGAACAGGGGGTAGCTGAAGCTTTCTTT.

The chain employs TRBV4-1 and TRBJ2-7; a possible D gene is TRBD1 (5 bases). CDR1 and CDR2 from the germline V gene are MGHRA and YSYEKL. The CDR3 is 15 amino acids. With 6 bases removed from V and 5 bases from J, the gap between germline ends came to 20 bases. The CDR3 DNA sequence: TGCGCCAGCAGTAGCCTCCCCCAGGGTACCCACGAGCAGTACTTC. Protein: CASSSLPQGTHEQYF.

CDR3 protein: CASSLDFGSGNTIYF. Written as DNA, the CDR3 is TGTGCCAGCAGTTTAGACTTTGGCTCTGGAAACACCATATATTTT. This chain uses TRBV28 with TRBJ1-3, with no clear D. V dropped 2 bases and J dropped 0 bases, with 8 bases sitting between them. This CDR3 is 15 amino acids long. Germline CDR1 MDHEN, CDR2 SYDVKM.

This clone is a singleton in its sample. CDR3 protein: CATSREGQGGTEAFF. The CDR3 region has the DNA TGTGCCACCAGCAGAGAAGGACAGGGCGGAACTGAAGCTTTCTTT. The chain is built from TRBV15 and TRBJ1-1; 8 nucleotides line up with TRBD1. This CDR3 is built from 15 residues. CDR1 LNHNV and CDR2 YYDKDF come from the germline V gene (reference sequence). After removal of 0 bases from V and 5 bases from J, the junction contained 5 bases not matched to a gene.

This clone was seen a few times. V usage is TRBV18 and J usage is TRBJ1-5; D unclear. Trimming removed 4 bases at V and 0 bases at J, with 10 bases between. Germline CDR1 is KGHSH and CDR2 is LQKENI. The CDR3 is made up of 15 amino acids. CDR3 residues: CASSLSGSSNQPQHF. Here the CDR3 DNA reads TGTGCCAGCTCACTTTCGGGGAGTAGCAATCAGCCCCAGCATTTT.

This clone occurred once. CDR3 protein: CASSPGANNEKLFF. CDR3 nucleotide sequence: TGTGCCAGCTCACCAGGGGCTAATAATGAAAAACTGTTTTTT. V is TRBV18 and J is TRBJ1-4, with D possibly matching TRBD1 (5 bases). Germline CDR1 is KGHSH and CDR2 is LQKENI. This CDR3 is 14 amino acids long. Trimming took off 2 bases at V and 4 bases at J, with 8 bases between the two ends. Variable domain in full (rest from reference TRBV18 and TRBJ1-4): NAGVMQNPRHLVRRRGQEARLRCSPMKGHSHVYWYRQLPEEGLKFMVYLQKENIIDESGMPKERFSAEFPKEGPSILRIQQVVRGDSAAYFCASSPGANNEKLFFGSGTQLSVL.

The chain couples TRBV24-1 to TRBJ2-1; D might be TRBD2 (5 bases). CDR3 length equals 16 residues. The germline gives CDR1 KGHDR, CDR2 SFDVKD. With 5 bases removed from V and 5 bases from J, the gap between germline ends came to 18 bases. The CDR3 is CATSGILDGPNNEQFF. As DNA, the CDR3 is TGTGCCACCAGTGGAATACTAGATGGTCCTAACAATGAGCAGTTCTTC.

The J gene is TRBJ2-1, the V gene TRBV19; tentatively, D is TRBD2 (5 bases). There are 14 residues in the CDR3. Germline assignment: CDR1 LNHDA and CDR2 SQIVND (reference sequence). Trimming removed 3 bases at V and 6 bases at J, with 12 bases between. The CDR3 sequence: CASSIDRDFNEQFF. The DNA for the CDR3 is TGTGCCAGTAGTATTGATCGGGATTTCAATGAGCAGTTCTTC.

The rearrangement joins TRBV10-3 to TRBJ2-2, with no clear D. Trimming removed 6 bases from V and 0 bases from J, with 8 bases in between. Germline V gene lookup returns CDR1 ENHRY and CDR2 SYGVKD. The CDR3 loop spans 14 amino acids. CDR3 in amino acids: CAISGGANTGELFF. The CDR3 DNA is TGTGCCATCAGCGGCGGCGCGAACACCGGGGAGCTGTTTTTT.

V is TRBV6-5 and J is TRBJ2-7; TRBD1 agrees at 8 bases. CDR1 MNHEY and CDR2 SVGAGI come from the germline V gene. The V and J ends lost 2 bases and 2 bases, in that order; junction bases with no gene match: 8. CDR3 size: 16 residues. Here the CDR3 DNA reads TGTGCCAGCAGTTACCCCGACTCGACAGGGGCCTACGAGCAGTACTTC. This sequence encodes CASSYPDSTGAYEQYF.

The rearrangement joins TRBV6-5 to TRBJ1-1; TRBD1 agrees at 7 bases. Germline CDR1 is MNHEY and CDR2 is SVGAGI. There are 13 residues in the CDR3. The V segment lost 7 bases and the J segment 3 bases; nucleotides outside the gene matches: 5. The CDR3 sequence is CASITQGYTEAFF. In DNA, the CDR3 is TGTGCCAGCATCACACAGGGGTACACTGAAGCTTTCTTT.

The chain employs TRBV5-5 and TRBJ2-4; D remains ambiguous. Trimming removed 0 bases from V and 7 bases from J, with 11 bases in between. The CDR3 sequence is 14 residues long. The germline V gene encodes CDR1 SGHKS and CDR2 YYEKEE (reference sequence). This CDR3 is CASSLVVGRNIQYF. In DNA, the CDR3 is TGTGCCAGCAGCTTGGTGGTGGGCCGGAACATTCAGTACTTC.

The chain joins TRBV30 to TRBJ2-2; a weak D match, TRBD2 (6 bases). Trimming cost V 4 bases and J 5 bases, with 11 bases left between them. CDR1 is GTSNPN, CDR2 SVGIG, per germline (reference sequence). The CDR3 is 13 amino acids. CDR3 in amino acids: CAWNVRGTGELFF. The CDR3 bases are TGTGCCTGGAACGTGCGGGGTACCGGGGAGCTGTTTTTT.

The chain combines TRBV20-1 with TRBJ2-7; a weak D match, TRBD2 (6 bases). The germline V gene encodes CDR1 DFQATT and CDR2 SNEGSKA (reference sequence). The V and J ends lost 3 bases and 0 bases respectively, with 12 bases between them. The CDR3 has 14 amino acids. Written as DNA, the CDR3 is TGCAGTGCTAGTACAGCGGGCGGCTCCTACGAGCAGTACTTC. Encoded protein: CSASTAGGSYEQYF.

V usage is TRBV4-1 and J usage is TRBJ2-7; 10 bases align to TRBD1. The CDR3 covers 16 residues. CDR1 and CDR2 from the germline V gene are MGHRA and YSYEKL. The J segment lost 2 bases and the V segment lost 5 bases, leaving 9 bases of the junction unmatched. CDR3 sequence reads: CASSFRDRGRAYEQYF. DNA of the CDR3: TGCGCCAGCAGCTTCCGGGACAGGGGACGAGCCTACGAGCAGTACTTC.

In this sample, this clone turned up many times. J is TRBJ1-4 and V is TRBV27; 7 bases fit TRBD1. Germline V CDR1 and CDR2: MNHEY, SMNVEV (reference sequence). Germline trimming cut 5 bases from V and 3 bases from J; bases unmatched to any gene: 6. The CDR3 extends over 15 amino acids. CDR3 nucleotide sequence: TGTGCCAGCAGTCCCGGACAGGACCCTAATGAAAAACTGTTTTTT. This sequence encodes CASSPGQDPNEKLFF.

This rearrangement joins TRBV6-2 or TRBV6-3 to TRBJ1-1; D is possibly TRBD1 (5 bases). Germline CDR1 is MNHEY and CDR2 is SVGEGT. CDR3 length: 15 residues. V was pared by 0 bases and J by 8 bases, with 16 bases between. The CDR3 protein is CASSYSKQGGGEAFF. The CDR3 DNA is TGTGCCAGCAGTTACTCTAAGCAGGGCGGGGGAGAAGCTTTCTTT.

This clone was detected ten times or more. This chain links TRBV28 with TRBJ2-3; 9 bases line up with TRBD1. Germline trimming cut 7 bases from V and 3 bases from J; bases unmatched to any gene: 8. The CDR3 is 15 amino acids. CDR1 is MDHEN, CDR2 SYDVKM, per germline. CDR3 nucleotide sequence: TGTGCCAGCAACGCCTTACAGGGGGCAACAGATACGCAGTATTTT. Translation: CASNALQGATDTQYF.

This chain connects TRBV20-1 to TRBJ2-1; 15 bases map to TRBD2. Unmatched junction bases numbered 4, after V lost 3 bases and J lost 7 bases. The CDR3 totals 15 residues. Germline CDR1 is DFQATT and CDR2 is SNEGSKA (reference sequence). The CDR3 protein is CSASGGTSGRNEQFF. In DNA form, the CDR3 reads TGCAGTGCTAGTGGGGGGACTAGCGGGAGGAATGAGCAGTTCTTC.

The chain employs TRBV18 and TRBJ1-1; D not resolved. The CDR3 spans 13 residues. V lost 3 bases, J lost 4 bases, and 9 bases lay in between. Germline V gene lookup returns CDR1 KGHSH and CDR2 LQKENI. CDR3 sequence reads: CASSPNRGTEAFF. The CDR3 nucleotides are TGTGCCAGCTCACCTAACCGAGGCACTGAAGCTTTCTTT.

The chain links TRBV18 to TRBJ2-5; 13 bases agree with TRBD2. Looked up from germline, CDR1 is KGHSH and CDR2 is LQKENI. The CDR3 extends over 18 amino acids. Losses at the gene ends were 3 bases for V and 4 bases for J; bases not matched to a gene: 11. This CDR3 reads CASSPTGLAGRWGETQYF. The CDR3, as DNA: TGTGCCAGCTCACCTACGGGACTAGCGGGGCGATGGGGAGAGACCCAGTACTTC.

This clone appeared a few times. J is TRBJ2-1 and V is TRBV24-1, with D possibly matching TRBD1 (5 bases). Germline CDR1 is KGHDR and CDR2 is SFDVKD. This CDR3 is 15 amino acids long. V was cut by 4 bases and J by 9 bases, with 18 bases left in between. CDR3 loop: CATSDVTQSQGEQFF. Written as DNA, the CDR3 is TGTGCCACCAGTGACGTTACCCAAAGCCAGGGTGAGCAGTTCTTC.

The chain is built from TRBV28 and TRBJ1-5, with D perhaps matching TRBD1 (5 bases). There are 17 residues in the CDR3. Germline V gene data show CDR1 as MDHEN and CDR2 as SYDVKM. V dropped 7 bases and J dropped 0 bases, with 19 bases sitting between them. This chain's CDR3 is CASNSAGQINSNQPQHF. The CDR3, as DNA: TGTGCCAGCAACTCGGCAGGGCAGATTAATAGCAATCAGCCCCAGCATTTT.